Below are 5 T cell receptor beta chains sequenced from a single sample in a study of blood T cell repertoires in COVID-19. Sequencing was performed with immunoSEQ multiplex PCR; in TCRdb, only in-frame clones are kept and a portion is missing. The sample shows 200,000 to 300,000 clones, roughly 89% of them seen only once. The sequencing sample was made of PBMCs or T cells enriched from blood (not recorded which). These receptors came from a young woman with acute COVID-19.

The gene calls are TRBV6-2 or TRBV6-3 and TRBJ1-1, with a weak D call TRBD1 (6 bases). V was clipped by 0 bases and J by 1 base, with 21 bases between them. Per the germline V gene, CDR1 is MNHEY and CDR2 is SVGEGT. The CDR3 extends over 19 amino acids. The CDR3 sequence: CASSYSTAGDKEGNTEAFF. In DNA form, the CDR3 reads TGTGCCAGCAGTTACTCGACGGCCGGGGACAAAGAAGGGAACACTGAAGCTTTCTTT.

CDR3: CASSQVTSGGPRGSYNEQFF. CDR3 nucleotide sequence: TGCGCCAGCAGCCAAGTTACTAGCGGGGGGCCCCGGGGCTCCTACAATGAGCAGTTCTTC. The chain has TRBV4-1 and TRBJ2-1, with 12 bases that match TRBD2. V trimming: 1 base; J trimming: 0 bases; junction bases outside the gene matches: 10. The CDR3 runs to 20 residues. Germline CDR1 and CDR2: MGHRA and YSYEKL.

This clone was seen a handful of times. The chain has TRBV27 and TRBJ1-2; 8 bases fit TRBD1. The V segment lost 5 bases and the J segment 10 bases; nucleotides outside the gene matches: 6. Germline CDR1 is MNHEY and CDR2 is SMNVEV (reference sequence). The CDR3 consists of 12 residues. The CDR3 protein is CASSMTGVNYTF. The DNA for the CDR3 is TGTGCCAGCAGTATGACAGGGGTAAACTACACCTTC.

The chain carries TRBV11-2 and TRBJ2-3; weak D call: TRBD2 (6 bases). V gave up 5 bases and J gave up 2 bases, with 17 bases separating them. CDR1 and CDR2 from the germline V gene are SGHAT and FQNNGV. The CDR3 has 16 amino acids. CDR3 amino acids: CASSTSGGTFTDTQYF. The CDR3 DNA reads TGTGCCAGCAGCACCTCCGGGGGTACATTCACAGATACGCAGTATTTT.

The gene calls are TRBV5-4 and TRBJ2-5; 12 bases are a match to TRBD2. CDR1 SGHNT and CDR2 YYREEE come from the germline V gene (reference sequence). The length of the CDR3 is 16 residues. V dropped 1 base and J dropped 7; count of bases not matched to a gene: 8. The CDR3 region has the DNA TGTGCCAGCAGCTTGTCCCCTAGCGGGGGGGCGGGGACCCAGTACTTC. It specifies CASSLSPSGGAGTQYF.